The present entry profiles one T cell receptor beta chain with its context. Germline V gives CDR1 SNHLY, CDR2 FYNNEI. V gave up 5 bases and J gave up 7 bases, with 20 bases separating them. CDR3 length: 15 residues. These data originate in a study of blood T cell repertoires in COVID-19. Study-level information: The cDNA or gDNA used as material had been derived from T cells, B-cell-depleted T cells, or PBMCs.

In the original workflow: From reference gene primer amplification, estimates of nucleated cell counts were derived. The method was immunoSEQ multiplex PCR; TCRdb's version includes in-frame clones alone and lacks a portion of them. Clone size and V and J calls were adopted from that table, with D and trimming inferred from the DNA. The table lists roughly 69,000 clones, approximately 84% of them singletons. The chain is built from TRBV2 and TRBJ1-2; perhaps TRBD1 as D (6 bases). This clonotype was sampled from a man in his fifties with COVID-19, enrolled during active disease. The source material was peripheral blood. CDR3 bases: TGTGCCAGCAGTCTACAACAGGGAGTATTGGGTGGCTACACCTTC. It yields the protein CASSLQQGVLGGYTF.